Presented here are 2 T cell receptor beta chains from one specimen sequenced in a study of T-cell memory formation after mild COVID-19. One entry per CDR3 protein, called by TCRdb with MiXCR from the 5' RACE reads. The data show around 400,000 distinct CDR3 sequences, roughly 26% seen once. Sequencing used PBMCs or a T cell subset sorted from them (not recorded which). These receptors came from an adult woman who had mild COVID-19 (a few samples of this study predate the infection). Cell type and time point are not known.

This clonotype has a count of ten or more. This chain connects TRBV25-1 to TRBJ2-4, with D unresolved. Germline CDR1 reads MGHDK; CDR2 reads SYGVNS. This CDR3 is 11 amino acids long. Trimming removed 7 bases from V and 1 base from J, with 2 bases in between. The CDR3 reads CASTAKNIQYF. The CDR3 DNA follows: TGTGCCAGCACCGCCAAAAACATTCAGTACTTC.

This clonotype has a handful of counts. The rearrangement uses TRBV7-2 and TRBJ2-7; 7 bases agree with TRBD2. V trimming: 0 bases; J trimming: 5 bases; junction bases outside the gene matches: 7. Per germline, CDR1 SGHTA and CDR2 FQGNSA. The CDR3 runs to 15 residues. CDR3 loop: CASSLALREGNEQYF. CDR3 DNA sequence: TGTGCCAGCAGCTTAGCTTTGAGGGAGGGCAACGAGCAGTACTTC. The variable domain in full, with the rest retrieved from reference TRBV7-2 and TRBJ2-7, is GAGVSQSPSNKVTEKGKDVELRCDPISGHTALYWYRQSLGQGLEFLIYFQGNSAPDKSGLPSDRFSAERTGGSVSTLTIQRTQQEDSAVYLCASSLALREGNEQYFGPGTRLTVT.